This T cell receptor beta chain came from a study of CD8+CD57+ T cells in acquired aplastic anemia. Study in general: DNA recovered from sorted CD4+ and CD8+ cells had a mean of approximately 3 ug.

Study conclusions and caveats: Shared by patients and controls, almost 30 CD8+ CDR3s were abundant in patients. Between the patient and control groups, CD8+ Simpson's diversity did not differ significantly.

As concerns this clonotype: The antigen is unknown.

The CDR3 runs to 16 residues. The ends lost 5 bases at V and 9 bases at J; junction bases unmatched: 10. CDR1 SEHNR and CDR2 FQNEAQ come from the germline V gene (reference sequence). Template material for TCR beta VDJ and CDR3 profiling consisted of genomic DNA. Each CDR3 protein gets one entry after TCRdb re-called the reads with MiXCR. This table holds around 200,000 distinct CDR3 sequences, around 63% found once. Sequences were obtained from sorted CD4+, CD8+, or CD8+CD57+ T cells (not recorded which) from PBMCs. This sequence was found in a human donor in good health. This chain uses TRBV7-9 with TRBJ1-6; TRBD1 matches 10 bases. The CDR3 spells CASSTTGGLATSPLHF. The CDR3 DNA reads TGTGCCAGCAGCACGACAGGGGGCCTGGCGACTTCACCCCTCCACTTT.